This T cell receptor beta chain was recovered during a study of T cell responses to AZD1222 COVID-19 vaccine. Overall study results and limits: The span of vaccine-associated CD4 TCRs extended across spike, with dominance at 160-218 and 743-854.

Remarks on this clone: What it recognizes is unknown.

The repertoire was sequenced with immunoSEQ multiplex PCR; TCRdb's copy has only in-frame clones and lacks some. The data contain fewer than 150,000 clones, less than 90% of them singletons. Germline CDR1 and CDR2: SGHAT and FQDESV (reference sequence). The V gene lost 5 bases and the J gene lost 4 bases, with 9 bases spanning the gap. This CDR3 has 12 amino acids. The V gene is TRBV11-1, the J gene TRBJ2-7; perhaps TRBD1 as D (6 bases). The origin of this receptor is an adult in good health. Sequencing was performed on peripheral blood, taken on day 0 of AZD1222 vaccination. CDR3 DNA: TGTGCCAGCAGCACACAGGGATACGAGCAGTACTTC. Protein: CASSTQGYEQYF. The whole variable domain, remainder taken from reference TRBV11-1 and TRBJ2-7, is EAEVAQSPRYKITEKSQAVAFWCDPISGHATLYWYRQILGQGPELLVQFQDESVVDDSQLPKDRFSAERLKGVDSTLKIQPAELGDSAMYLCASSTQGYEQYFGPGTRLTVT.